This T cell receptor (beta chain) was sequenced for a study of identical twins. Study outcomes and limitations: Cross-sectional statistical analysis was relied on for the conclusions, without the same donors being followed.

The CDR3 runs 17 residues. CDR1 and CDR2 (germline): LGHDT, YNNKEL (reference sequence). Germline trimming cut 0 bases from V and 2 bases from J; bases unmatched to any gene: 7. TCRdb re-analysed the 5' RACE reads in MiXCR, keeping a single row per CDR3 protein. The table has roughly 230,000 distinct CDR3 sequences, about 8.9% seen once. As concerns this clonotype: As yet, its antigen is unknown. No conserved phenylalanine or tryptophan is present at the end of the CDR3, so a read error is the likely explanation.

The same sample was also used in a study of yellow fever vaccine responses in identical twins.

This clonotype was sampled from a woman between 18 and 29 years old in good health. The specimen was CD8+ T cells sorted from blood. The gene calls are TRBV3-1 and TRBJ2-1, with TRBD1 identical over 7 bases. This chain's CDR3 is CASSQDTGTEPYNEQFL. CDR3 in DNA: TGTGCCAGCAGCCAAGACACGGGGACAGAGCCCTACAATGAGCAGTTCCTC.